What follows are 22 T cell receptor beta chains derived from one specimen sequenced in a study of shared clonotypes between healthy human individuals. The protocol was immunoSEQ multiplex PCR, while the TCRdb copy is restricted to in-frame clones and leaves out a portion. The table has over a million clones, approximately 68% seen once. Source material: memory CD4+ T cells sorted from blood. The subset was: CD45RA-negative fraction. The receptors come from a man between 18 and 35 years old in good health.

The CDR3 here is CASTRRDSNTGELFF. CDR3 sequence (DNA): TGTGCCAGCACTCGCCGGGACAGCAACACCGGGGAGCTGTTTTTT. The V and J genes are TRBV28 and TRBJ2-2; 7 nucleotides match TRBD1. The CDR3 covers 15 residues. Germline V gene data show CDR1 as MDHEN and CDR2 as SYDVKM. The trim removed 7 bases at V and 2 bases at J, leaving 7 bases unmatched.

This clone was seen more than once but under ten times. V usage is TRBV5-1 and J usage is TRBJ1-3; 7 bases line up with TRBD1. The CDR3 runs to 18 residues. Per the germline V gene, CDR1 is SGHRS and CDR2 is YFSETQ. Trimming took 4 bases from V and 0 from J; bases not matched to a gene: 13. CDR3 nucleotides: TGCGCCAGCAGCCATTGGGGGCTCCGGGACAGCTCTGGAAACACCATATATTTT. Its protein product is CASSHWGLRDSSGNTIYF.

This chain connects TRBV9 to TRBJ2-3, with 8 bases fitting TRBD2. V gave up 4 bases and J gave up 1 base; unmatched junction bases: 5. The CDR3 has 15 amino acids. Germline V CDR1 and CDR2: SGDLS, YYNGEE. Written as DNA, the CDR3 is TGTGCCAGCAGCCTTAGCGGGATACGCACAGATACGCAGTATTTT. It specifies CASSLSGIRTDTQYF.

The chain links TRBV4-1 to TRBJ2-3; TRBD2 is a possible D gene (5 bases). The CDR3 has 16 amino acids. CDR1 is MGHRA, CDR2 YSYEKL, per germline. V shed 0 bases and J shed 4 bases, with 14 bases lying between them. Written as DNA, the CDR3 is TGCGCCAGCAGCCAAGACGGACCTAGCAAAGCAGATACGCAGTATTTT. Amino acid sequence: CASSQDGPSKADTQYF.

The chain recombines TRBV14 with TRBJ1-4, with D tentatively TRBD1 (5 bases). The V end lost 2 bases, the J end lost 3 bases, and 13 bases lay between the germline ends. Germline CDR1 is SGHDN and CDR2 is FVKESK. The CDR3 length is 16 residues. The CDR3 DNA follows: TGTGCCAGCAGCCAAACATGGAGGGGACCTAATGAAAAACTGTTTTTT. It is translated as CASSQTWRGPNEKLFF.

This clone was seen a handful of times. The chain employs TRBV19 and TRBJ2-3; the match to TRBD2 covers 13 bases. CDR1 is LNHDA, CDR2 SQIVND, per germline (reference sequence). V shed 5 bases and J 7 bases; nucleotides not matched to a gene: 9. The CDR3 sequence is 16 residues long. CDR3 sequence reads: CASSAWTSGSMNTQYF. The CDR3 DNA follows: TGTGCCAGTAGTGCCTGGACTAGCGGGAGCATGAATACGCAGTATTTT.

V usage is TRBV11-2 and J usage is TRBJ2-1; D not certain. CDR1 is SGHAT, CDR2 FQNNGV, per germline. This CDR3 is built from 11 residues. Trimming took 5 bases from V and 9 from J, leaving 8 bases between them. CDR3 in amino acids: CASSRPGEQFF. Here the CDR3 DNA reads TGTGCCAGCAGCCGCCCCGGTGAGCAGTTCTTC.

This sequence joins TRBV10-1 and TRBJ1-1; D gene ambiguous. This CDR3 is built from 13 residues. Germline CDR1 and CDR2: WNHNN and SYGVQD (reference sequence). With 6 bases removed from V and 0 bases from J, the gap between germline ends came to 8 bases. This chain's CDR3 is CASRSAVNTEAFF. In nucleotides, the CDR3 is TGCGCCAGCAGATCGGCCGTGAACACTGAAGCTTTCTTT.

The chain uses TRBV5-1 and TRBJ1-6; D is unclear. This CDR3 has 15 amino acids. Per germline, CDR1 SGHRS and CDR2 YFSETQ. V was cut by 0 bases and J by 7 bases, with 11 bases left in between. In DNA, the CDR3 is TGCGCCAGCAGCTTGGGGGGTGGCGAAAATTCACCCCTCCACTTT. This encodes CASSLGGGENSPLHF.

Note on this clone: This same CDR3 is encoded by further DNA sequences in the sample. The chain is built from TRBV30 and TRBJ2-1; 7 nucleotides match TRBD1. The V gene end was trimmed by 2 bases and the J gene end by 7 bases; junction bases not matched to a gene: 2. CDR1 and CDR2 from the germline V gene are GTSNPN and SVGIG (reference sequence). The CDR3 is 12 residues long. In DNA, the CDR3 is TGTGCCTGGAGTCTACAGGGGAATGAGCAGTTCTTC. Protein: CAWSLQGNEQFF.

This chain links TRBV7-8 with TRBJ2-7; D perhaps matches TRBD2 (5 bases). Germline-derived CDR1 and CDR2 are SGHVS and FQNEAQ. The CDR3 sequence is 14 residues long. Trimming left V 4 bases short and J 6 bases short, with 16 bases between. The CDR3, as DNA: TGTGCCAGCAGCTCGGCCCCCGCTCGGGGCGAGCAGTACTTC. It translates to CASSSAPARGEQYF. The full variable domain, with the rest looked up from reference TRBV7-8 and TRBJ2-7, is GAGVSQSPRYKVAKRGQDVALRCDPISGHVSLFWYQQALGQGPEFLTYFQNEAQLDKSGLPSDRFFAERPEGSVSTLKIQRTQQEDSAVYLCASSSAPARGEQYFGPGTRLTVT.

V and J are TRBV19 and TRBJ2-2; 11 bases agree with TRBD1. With V trimmed by 10 bases and J by 5 bases, 9 bases remained unmatched. This CDR3 has 15 residues. Looked up from germline, CDR1 is LNHDA and CDR2 is SQIVND (reference sequence). This chain's CDR3 is CATSRDRGLTGELFF. The DNA for the CDR3 is TGTGCCACCTCCCGGGACAGGGGGTTGACCGGGGAGCTGTTTTTT. The whole variable domain, filled in from reference TRBV19 and TRBJ2-2, reads DGGITQSPKYLFRKEGQNVTLSCEQNLNHDAMYWYRQDPGQGLRLIYYSQIVNDFQKGDIAEGYSVSREKKESFPLTVTSAQKNPTAFYLCATSRDRGLTGELFFGEGSRLTVL.

The chain employs TRBV18 and TRBJ1-3, with D tentatively TRBD1 (5 bases). The V gene lost 1 base and the J gene lost 0 bases, with 10 bases spanning the gap. Germline V lookup: CDR1 KGHSH, CDR2 LQKENI. The CDR3 has 16 amino acids. CDR3 amino acids: CASSPLSDISGNTIYF. The CDR3 DNA follows: TGTGCCAGCTCACCACTTTCGGACATCTCTGGAAACACCATATATTTT.

The rearrangement joins TRBV6-1 to TRBJ2-7, with 8 bases identical to TRBD1. Germline V gene data show CDR1 as MNHNS and CDR2 as SASEGT. The CDR3 sequence is 13 residues long. V lost 6 bases and J lost 5; bases outside the gene matches: 6. The CDR3 loop is CASRGTGGNEQYF. The CDR3 nucleotides are TGTGCCAGCAGAGGGACAGGAGGCAACGAGCAGTACTTC.

This chain uses TRBV10-3 with TRBJ1-5; D not resolved. CDR3 length equals 15 residues. Trimming pared 0 bases from V and 2 bases from J, leaving 8 bases between. Germline CDR1 ENHRY, CDR2 SYGVKD. The CDR3 DNA reads TGTGCCATCAGTGAGTCGACTTGGGGCAATCAGCCCCAGCATTTT. This codes for CAISESTWGNQPQHF.

The chain uses TRBV7-9 and TRBJ2-4; 7 bases line up with TRBD2. Germline lookup yields CDR1 SEHNR and CDR2 FQNEAQ (reference sequence). V was pared by 2 bases and J by 6 bases, with 4 bases of the junction left unmatched. This CDR3 spans 14 amino acids. CDR3: CASSLSASGNIQYF. The CDR3 nucleotides are TGTGCCAGCAGCTTAAGTGCTAGCGGAAACATTCAGTACTTC.

Many counts were recorded for this clone. This chain links TRBV4-1 with TRBJ1-2; 8 bases are a match to TRBD1. The CDR3 is 18 residues long. Germline lookup yields CDR1 MGHRA and CDR2 YSYEKL. With V trimmed by 2 bases and J by 1 base, 12 bases remained unmatched. The CDR3 protein is CASSQHWSPGQVNYGYTF. The CDR3 region has the DNA TGCGCCAGCAGCCAACACTGGTCCCCGGGACAGGTTAACTATGGCTACACCTTC.

Only one count was recorded for this clone. The V and J genes are TRBV2 and TRBJ2-3; perhaps D is TRBD1 or TRBD2 (5 bases each). The V end was cut by 6 bases, the J end by 2 bases, with 18 bases between. CDR1 is SNHLY and CDR2 is FYNNEI in the germline V gene. The CDR3 consists of 16 residues. The CDR3 region is CASSEGPNLDTDTQYF. CDR3 coding DNA: TGTGCCAGCAGCGAGGGACCCAACCTCGACACAGATACGCAGTATTTT.

V is TRBV28 and J is TRBJ1-2; D gene uncertain. This CDR3 contains 18 residues. In germline, CDR1 is MDHEN, CDR2 SYDVKM. Trimming cost V 1 base and J 6 bases, with 24 bases left between them. Here the CDR3 DNA reads TGTGCCAGCAGTTTATTAGTAGGGAGATCCTCAACCCCTCATGGCTACACCTTC. The encoded protein is CASSLLVGRSSTPHGYTF.

This clone turned up a few times. The V call is TRBV27, the J call TRBJ2-7, with unresolved D. Per germline, CDR1 MNHEY and CDR2 SMNVEV (reference sequence). The CDR3 length is 15 residues. The germline V and J ends were trimmed by 6 bases and 0 bases, with 15 bases remaining between them. CDR3 coding DNA: TGTGCCAGCAGCTATCAGTCATCCCGCTCCTACGAGCAGTACTTC. Its translation: CASSYQSSRSYEQYF.

This clone was seen ten or more times. The V and J genes are TRBV10-2 and TRBJ2-5; TRBD2 aligns across 11 bases. The CDR3 contains 15 residues. CDR1 WSHSY and CDR2 SAAADI come from the germline V gene. V gave up 7 bases and J gave up 5 bases; unmatched junction bases: 9. This chain's CDR3 is CASTRTSGLLETQYF. The CDR3 DNA sequence: TGCGCCAGCACGAGGACTAGCGGGCTCCTCGAGACCCAGTACTTC.

On this clone itself: This specimen includes other DNA sequences encoding the same CDR3. CDR3 loop: CASSPRGAGANVLTF. CDR3 DNA sequence: TGTGCCAGCTCACCCAGGGGTGCTGGGGCCAACGTCCTGACTTTC. The J gene is TRBJ2-6, the V gene TRBV18, with D perhaps matching TRBD1 (6 bases). The CDR3 is 15 amino acids. Trimming took 3 bases from V and 2 from J, leaving 8 bases between them. CDR1 KGHSH and CDR2 LQKENI come from the germline V gene.